Shown below are 19 T cell receptor beta chains from a single sample sequenced in a study of OX40 agonist ivuxolimab in advanced cancers. Sequencing used immunoSEQ multiplex PCR; TCRdb keeps in-frame clones, though not all of them. Of over 50,000 clones in the sample, 70% to 90% are singletons; the top ten hold about 13%. Sequences were derived from CD4+ or CD8+ T cells sorted from blood, sampled in a trial of the OX40 agonist ivuxolimab. The receptors were gathered from an adult with an advanced solid tumor such as melanoma, head and neck, liver or kidney cancer.

The J gene is TRBJ1-3, the V gene TRBV28, with D tentatively TRBD1 (6 bases). V lost 8 bases to trimming and J lost 1 base, with 12 bases between them. This CDR3 has 14 amino acids. Germline assignment: CDR1 MDHEN and CDR2 SYDVKM. CDR3 DNA sequence: TGTGCCAGCCGGACGGGGACATCTGGAAACACCATATATTTT. Translation gives CASRTGTSGNTIYF.

This chain connects TRBV28 to TRBJ1-1; 10 positions match TRBD1. The ends lost 4 bases at V and 5 bases at J; junction bases unmatched: 10. The CDR3 totals 16 residues. Per germline, CDR1 MDHEN and CDR2 SYDVKM. The DNA for the CDR3 is TGTGCCAGCAGTTATGACAGGGGGCGCGTAGATACTGAAGCTTTCTTT. Translating gives CASSYDRGRVDTEAFF.

The gene calls are TRBV7-8 and TRBJ2-1; unclear D gene. The germline CDR1 and CDR2 sequences are SGHVS and FQNEAQ. V was shortened by 5 bases and J by 6 bases, with 17 bases between the two germline ends. This CDR3 spans 15 amino acids. The CDR3 coding sequence is TGTGCCAGCAGCCTCCTTGTAGGAATCGGCAATGAGCAGTTCTTC. Translation gives CASSLLVGIGNEQFF. Full variable domain (remainder filled in from reference TRBV7-8 and TRBJ2-1): GAGVSQSPRYKVAKRGQDVALRCDPISGHVSLFWYQQALGQGPEFLTYFQNEAQLDKSGLPSDRFFAERPEGSVSTLKIQRTQQEDSAVYLCASSLLVGIGNEQFFGPGTRLTVL.

The chain carries TRBV10-2 and TRBJ2-7; D not certain. Germline CDR1 and CDR2: WSHSY and SAAADI. The length of the CDR3 is 12 residues. V lost 4 bases and J lost 3, with 7 bases in between. For the CDR3, the DNA is TGCGCCAGCAGTGTGGCATACTACGAGCAGTACTTC. Translating gives CASSVAYYEQYF.

J is TRBJ2-7 and V is TRBV19; D perhaps matches TRBD1 (5 bases). With 1 base removed from V and 6 bases from J, the gap between germline ends came to 10 bases. Germline-derived CDR1 and CDR2 are LNHDA and SQIVND (reference sequence). The CDR3 is made up of 13 amino acids. CDR3 in DNA: TGTGCCAGTAGTATAGGCCAGGGCGGCGAGCAGTACTTC. It translates to CASSIGQGGEQYF.

The CDR3 nucleotides read TGTGCCAGCAGGCCCATGGGGGAGTCAGGAAACACCATATATTTT. This codes for CASRPMGESGNTIYF. This chain connects TRBV27 to TRBJ1-3; maybe TRBD1 (5 bases). Trimming cost V 6 bases and J 4 bases, with 16 bases left between them. Germline CDR1 MNHEY, CDR2 SMNVEV (reference sequence). The CDR3 length is 15 residues.

The chain recombines TRBV9 with TRBJ2-3, with 8 bases that match TRBD2. Losses at the gene ends were 3 bases for V and 3 bases for J; bases not matched to a gene: 6. Germline lookup yields CDR1 SGDLS and CDR2 YYNGEE. The CDR3 is 15 residues long. CDR3 loop: CASSGAGALTDTQYF. In nucleotides, the CDR3 is TGTGCCAGCAGCGGAGCGGGGGCGCTTACAGATACGCAGTATTTT.

This sequence joins TRBV11-2 and TRBJ1-3; 9 bases line up with TRBD1. The germline V gene encodes CDR1 SGHAT and CDR2 FQNNGV. The CDR3 spans 16 residues. Trimming cost V 3 bases and J 2 bases; bases outside gene matches: 5. The CDR3 reads CASSFWGQGTGNTIYF. The CDR3 DNA is TGTGCCAGCAGCTTCTGGGGACAGGGAACTGGAAACACCATATATTTT.

The chain employs TRBV23-1 and TRBJ2-2; TRBD1 aligns across 9 bases. TRBV23-1 is treated as an ORF (open reading frame) with a function not yet certain. CDR3 length: 15 amino acids. With V trimmed by 8 bases and J by 1 base, 5 bases remained unmatched. The CDR3 spells CASAQGAQNTGELFF. CDR3 nucleotides: TGCGCCAGCGCACAGGGGGCGCAGAACACCGGGGAGCTGTTTTTT.

This clone ranks as medium-sized. This CDR3 is CASKFGLAESYEQYF. CDR3 sequence (DNA): TGTGCCAGCAAGTTTGGGCTAGCGGAATCCTACGAGCAGTACTTC. The chain uses TRBV27 and TRBJ2-7; TRBD2 matches at 7 bases. J gave up 1 base and V 7 bases, and 10 bases lay outside the gene matches. The CDR3 is made up of 15 amino acids. In germline, CDR1 is MNHEY, CDR2 SMNVEV (reference sequence).

This clone was counted only a few times. The chain has TRBV7-3 and TRBJ2-3, with 10 bases matching TRBD2. The CDR3 contains 16 residues. Germline CDR1 reads SGHTA; CDR2 reads FQGTGA. Trimming removed 1 base from V and 3 bases from J; junction bases left unmatched: 4. CDR3 residues: CASSLNPSGGTDTQYF. As DNA, the CDR3 is TGTGCCAGCAGCTTAAATCCTAGCGGGGGAACAGATACGCAGTATTTT.

The chain uses TRBV5-6 and TRBJ1-6; tentatively, D is TRBD1 (5 bases). Germline V lookup: CDR1 SGHDT, CDR2 YYEEEE. V lost 4 bases to trimming and J lost 3 bases, with 17 bases between them. The CDR3 spans 17 residues. The CDR3 coding sequence is TGTGCCAGCAGCCGGCGGAGGGGCGAAGTCTATAATTCACCCCTCCACTTT. It is translated as CASSRRRGEVYNSPLHF.

The rearrangement uses TRBV4-1 and TRBJ2-7; D is ambiguous. Trimming took 1 base from V and 2 from J, leaving 12 bases between them. Germline V CDR1 and CDR2: MGHRA, YSYEKL. The CDR3 loop spans 15 amino acids. The CDR3 bases are TGCGCCAGCAGCCAAGTCGTGGGGTTACCCTACGAGCAGTACTTC. This sequence encodes CASSQVVGLPYEQYF.

The table lists this clone with a count of one. The chain joins TRBV27 to TRBJ2-7, with 7 bases lining up with TRBD1. Germline CDR1 is MNHEY and CDR2 is SMNVEV (reference sequence). The CDR3 contains 14 residues. V shed 5 bases and J 1 base; nucleotides not matched to a gene: 5. The CDR3 sequence: CASSPGGASYEQYF. As DNA, the CDR3 is TGTGCCAGCAGTCCAGGGGGAGCTTCCTACGAGCAGTACTTC.

The rearrangement uses TRBV5-6 and TRBJ1-5, with D perhaps matching TRBD1 (5 bases). The CDR3 is 15 residues long. V dropped 6 bases and J dropped 5 bases, with 18 bases sitting between them. Germline loops: CDR1 SGHDT, CDR2 YYEEEE. The CDR3 DNA sequence: TGTGCCAGCAACTCCGGGGGGGACGCGGATCAGCCCCAGCATTTT. Translated, it gives CASNSGGDADQPQHF.

This rearrangement joins TRBV6-6 to TRBJ2-1; no clear D. Germline CDR1 reads MNHNY; CDR2 reads SVGAGI (reference sequence). The CDR3 contains 15 residues. V was cut by 4 bases and J by 4 bases, with 14 bases left in between. The DNA for the CDR3 is TGTGCCAGCAGTTTTGACAACATCCATTACAATGAGCAGTTCTTC. It encodes CASSFDNIHYNEQFF.

V gene TRBV6-9 combines with J gene TRBJ1-5; D is possibly TRBD1 (6 bases). V shed 2 bases and J shed 6 bases, with 14 bases lying between them. The CDR3 is 15 amino acids. Germline CDR1 reads MNHGY; CDR2 reads SVAAGI. The CDR3 nucleotides read TGTGCCAGCAGTTATCGCGGCAGGGGAGGTCAGCCCCAGCATTTT. This translates into CASSYRGRGGQPQHF.

V is TRBV13 and J is TRBJ1-1; tentatively, D is TRBD1 (5 bases). CDR3 length: 13 amino acids. Per the germline V gene, CDR1 is PRHDT and CDR2 is FYEKMQ (reference sequence). V gave up 6 bases and J gave up 0 bases, with 8 bases separating them. The CDR3 reads CASSWGVNTEAFF. The CDR3 DNA reads as TGTGCCAGCAGTTGGGGGGTGAACACTGAAGCTTTCTTT.

This chain uses TRBV27 with TRBJ2-7; 9 nucleotides agree with TRBD1. The CDR3 has 18 residues. The germline CDR1 and CDR2 sequences are MNHEY and SMNVEV (reference sequence). Germline trimming cut 9 bases from V and 4 bases from J; bases unmatched to any gene: 22. CDR3 sequence: CASKQPGGTGPAEYEQYF. Written as DNA, the CDR3 is TGTGCCAGTAAACAACCGGGCGGGACAGGGCCAGCGGAATACGAGCAGTACTTC.